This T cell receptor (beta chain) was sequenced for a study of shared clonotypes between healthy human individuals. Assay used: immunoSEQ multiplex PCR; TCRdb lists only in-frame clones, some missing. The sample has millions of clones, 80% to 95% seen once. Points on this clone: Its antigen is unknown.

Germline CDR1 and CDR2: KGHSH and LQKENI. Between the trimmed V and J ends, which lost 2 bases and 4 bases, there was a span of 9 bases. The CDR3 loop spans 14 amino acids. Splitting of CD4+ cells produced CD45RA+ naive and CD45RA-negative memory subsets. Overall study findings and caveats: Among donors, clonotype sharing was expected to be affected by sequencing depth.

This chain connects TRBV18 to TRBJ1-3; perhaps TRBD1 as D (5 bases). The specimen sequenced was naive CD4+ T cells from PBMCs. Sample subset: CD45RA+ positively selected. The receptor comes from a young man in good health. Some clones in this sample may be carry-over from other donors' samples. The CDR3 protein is CASSPETEGNTIYF. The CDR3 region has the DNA TGTGCCAGCTCACCAGAGACAGAAGGAAACACCATATATTTT.